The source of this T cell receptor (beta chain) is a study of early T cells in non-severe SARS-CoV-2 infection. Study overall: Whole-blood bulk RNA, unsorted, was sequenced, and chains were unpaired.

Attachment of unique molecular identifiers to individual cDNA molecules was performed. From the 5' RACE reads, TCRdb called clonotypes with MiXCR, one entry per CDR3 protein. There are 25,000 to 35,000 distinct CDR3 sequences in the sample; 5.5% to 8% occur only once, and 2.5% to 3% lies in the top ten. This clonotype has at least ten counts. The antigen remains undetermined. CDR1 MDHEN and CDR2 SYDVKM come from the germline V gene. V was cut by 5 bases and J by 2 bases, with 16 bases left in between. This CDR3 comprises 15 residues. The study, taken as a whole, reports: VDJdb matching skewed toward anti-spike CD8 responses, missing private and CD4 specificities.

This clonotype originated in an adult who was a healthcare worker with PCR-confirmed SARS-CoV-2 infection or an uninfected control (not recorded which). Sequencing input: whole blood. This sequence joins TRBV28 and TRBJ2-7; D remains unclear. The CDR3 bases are TGTGCCAGCAGTCCCGACCCTGGACGGCCCTACGAGCAGTACTTC. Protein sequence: CASSPDPGRPYEQYF.